This TCR beta chain comes out of a study of regulatory dendritic cells for organ transplantation. Study-wide points: Regulatory dendritic cells appeared to expand memory CD8+ clones less than mature ones.

Comments on this clone: The antigen is unknown.

TCRdb keeps only in-frame clones here, not all; method: immunoSEQ multiplex PCR. Among fewer than 8,500 clones, 55% to 80% were seen once, and the ten largest hold 3.5% to 4.5%. Germline CDR1 reads SQVTM; CDR2 reads ANQGSEA. The CDR3 length is 15 residues. V was cut by 0 bases and J by 0 bases, with 12 bases left in between. CFSE-labeled sorted T cells met regulatory or mature dendritic cells for under 6 days. The chain carries TRBV29-1 and TRBJ2-7; maybe TRBD2 (6 bases). The sequenced sample was memory CD4+ T cells from blood cultured with dendritic cells. Subset indicated: CD45RO+ memory T cells. The receptor comes from a human donor in good health. CDR3 sequence reads: CSVEEGDGGSYEQYF. CDR3 coding DNA: TGCAGCGTTGAAGAAGGGGACGGGGGCTCCTACGAGCAGTACTTC.